These 10 T cell receptor beta chains came from one sample sequenced in a study of human T cells and chemical hapten exposure. The authors' total RNA extraction used unfractionated whole blood. TCRdb ran MiXCR on the 5' RACE reads and lists one entry per CDR3 protein. This sample has tens of thousands of distinct CDR3 sequences; more than 15% occur once, and the top ten carry approximately 6.2%. The receptors here all came from a female donor in good health.

This clonotype was recorded many times. The rearrangement joins TRBV7-2 to TRBJ2-3; 12 nucleotides match TRBD2. The CDR3 is 17 residues long. V lost 2 bases and J lost 4; bases outside the gene matches: 7. Germline CDR1 is SGHTA and CDR2 is FQGNSA. Here the CDR3 reads CASSLSPTSGSADTQYF. Written as DNA, the CDR3 is TGTGCCAGCAGCTTATCCCCGACTAGCGGGAGCGCAGATACGCAGTATTTT.

Only a few counts were recorded for this clonotype. The chain uses TRBV6-5 and TRBJ2-5; TRBD2 matches 9 bases. Germline V gives CDR1 MNHEY, CDR2 SVGAGI. Unmatched junction bases numbered 5, after V lost 7 bases and J lost 2 bases. The CDR3 has 14 amino acids. CDR3 in DNA: TGTGCCAGCACAGGACTAGCGCGTCAAGAGACCCAGTACTTC. Protein product: CASTGLARQETQYF.

A few counts support this clonotype. The chain recombines TRBV20-1 with TRBJ2-2; D unresolved. The germline CDR1 and CDR2 sequences are DFQATT and SNEGSKA (reference sequence). The CDR3 is 16 residues long. V lost 0 bases and J 4 bases, leaving 15 bases between the germline ends. The CDR3 is CSARDPLGGSTGELFF. The CDR3 DNA reads TGCAGTGCTAGAGATCCCCTGGGCGGTAGCACCGGGGAGCTGTTTTTT.

This clonotype was picked up one time. The chain uses TRBV15 and TRBJ2-2; TRBD1 might be the D (5 bases). The germline V gene has CDR1 LNHNV and CDR2 YYDKDF (reference sequence). The CDR3 consists of 14 residues. V was cut by 1 base and J by 3 bases, with 6 bases left in between. The CDR3 sequence: CATSRVQDTGELFF. In DNA form, the CDR3 reads TGTGCCACCAGCAGAGTACAGGACACCGGGGAGCTGTTTTTT.

This clonotype was counted between two and nine times. The chain carries TRBV5-1 and TRBJ2-5; perhaps TRBD1 as D (5 bases). Trimming left V 0 bases short and J 4 bases short, with 7 bases between. The CDR3 loop spans 13 amino acids. CDR1 is SGHRS, CDR2 YFSETQ, per germline. This CDR3 is CASSLGQTETQYF. In DNA form, the CDR3 reads TGCGCCAGCAGCTTGGGACAGACAGAGACCCAGTACTTC.

This sequence joins TRBV20-1 and TRBJ2-1; D is unresolved. CDR3 length: 13 residues. The germline gives CDR1 DFQATT, CDR2 SNEGSKA (reference sequence). Trimming pared 3 bases from V and 5 bases from J, leaving 11 bases between. The CDR3 nucleotides read TGCAGTGCTAGCCAGCCCCTCCACAATGAGCAGTTCTTC. This codes for CSASQPLHNEQFF.

This clonotype has more than one count but fewer than ten. The chain carries TRBV5-1 and TRBJ1-1; no firm D call. The CDR3 consists of 12 residues. The germline V and J ends were trimmed by 0 bases and 7 bases, with 7 bases remaining between them. The germline CDR1 and CDR2 sequences are SGHRS and YFSETQ. CDR3: CASSLDGVEAFF. In DNA form, the CDR3 reads TGCGCCAGCAGCTTGGACGGGGTTGAAGCTTTCTTT. The variable domain in full, completed from reference TRBV5-1 and TRBJ1-1, reads KAGVTQTPRYLIKTRGQQVTLSCSPISGHRSVSWYQQTPGQGLQFLFEYFSETQRNKGNFPGRFSGRQFSNSRSEMNVSTLELGDSALYLCASSLDGVEAFFGQGTRLTVV.

This clonotype has only a few counts. V is TRBV7-9 and J is TRBJ2-2, with 7 bases matching TRBD1. CDR1 SEHNR and CDR2 FQNEAQ come from the germline V gene (reference sequence). The CDR3 spans 16 residues. V lost 5 bases, J lost 0 bases, and 6 bases stayed unmatched. The CDR3 DNA is TGTGCCAGCAGCCGCACAGGGGTCTCGAACACCGGGGAGCTGTTTTTT. Translated, it gives CASSRTGVSNTGELFF.

V is TRBV10-3 and J is TRBJ2-1, with 9 nucleotides matching TRBD1. The V gene's germline CDR1 is ENHRY and CDR2 SYGVKD. V lost 11 bases, J lost 5 bases, and 13 bases stayed unmatched. This CDR3 contains 15 residues. In nucleotides, the CDR3 is TGTGCCGCGGCGCCCCGGGGACAGGGTAACAATGAGCAGTTCTTC. Translated, it gives CAAAPRGQGNNEQFF.

This chain links TRBV3-1 with TRBJ2-2; TRBD2 matches 11 bases. The CDR3 contains 17 residues. CDR1 and CDR2 (germline): LGHDT, YNNKEL (reference sequence). V was pared by 0 bases and J by 8 bases, with 8 bases of the junction left unmatched. The CDR3 loop is CASSQDFSGGVSGELFF. DNA for the CDR3: TGTGCCAGCAGCCAAGATTTTAGCGGGGGGGTTTCGGGGGAGCTGTTTTTT.